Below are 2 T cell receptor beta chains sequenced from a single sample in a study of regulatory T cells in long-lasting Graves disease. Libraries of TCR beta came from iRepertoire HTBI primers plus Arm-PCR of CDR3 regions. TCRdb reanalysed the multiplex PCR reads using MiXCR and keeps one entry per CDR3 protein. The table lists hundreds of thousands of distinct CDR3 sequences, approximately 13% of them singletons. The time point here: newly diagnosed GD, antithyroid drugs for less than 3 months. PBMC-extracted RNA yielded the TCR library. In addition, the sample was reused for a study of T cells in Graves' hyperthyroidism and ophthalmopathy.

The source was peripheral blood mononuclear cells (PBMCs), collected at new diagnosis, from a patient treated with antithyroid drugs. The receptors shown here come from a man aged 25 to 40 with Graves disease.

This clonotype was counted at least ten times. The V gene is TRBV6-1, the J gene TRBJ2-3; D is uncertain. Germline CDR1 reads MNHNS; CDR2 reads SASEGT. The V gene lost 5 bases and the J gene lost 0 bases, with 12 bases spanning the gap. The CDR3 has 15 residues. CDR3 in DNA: TGTGCCAGCAGTCCCGCCGACGGGAGCACAGATACGCAGTATTTT. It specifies CASSPADGSTDTQYF.

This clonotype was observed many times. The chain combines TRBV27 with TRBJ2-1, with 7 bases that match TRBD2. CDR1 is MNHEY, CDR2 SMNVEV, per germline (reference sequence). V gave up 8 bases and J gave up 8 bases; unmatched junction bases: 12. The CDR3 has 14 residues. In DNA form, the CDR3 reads TGTGCCAGCGCGGCGGAAGTGGGGGGGGATGAGCAGTTCTTC. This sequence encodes CASAAEVGGDEQFF.